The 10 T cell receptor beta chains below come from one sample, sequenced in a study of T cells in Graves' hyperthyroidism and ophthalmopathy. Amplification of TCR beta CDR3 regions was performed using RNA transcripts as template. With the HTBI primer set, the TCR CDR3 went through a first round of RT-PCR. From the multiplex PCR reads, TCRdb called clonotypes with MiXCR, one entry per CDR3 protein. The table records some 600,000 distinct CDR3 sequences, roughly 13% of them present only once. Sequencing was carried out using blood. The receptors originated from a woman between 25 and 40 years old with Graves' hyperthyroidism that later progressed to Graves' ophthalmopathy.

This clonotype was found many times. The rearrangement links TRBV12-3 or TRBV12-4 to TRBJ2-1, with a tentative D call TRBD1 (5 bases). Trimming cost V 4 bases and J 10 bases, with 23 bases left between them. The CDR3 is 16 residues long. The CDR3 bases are TGTGCCAGCAGTTCACACCCCGTTGCAGGGCCAAGCGAGCAGTTCTTC. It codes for CASSSHPVAGPSEQFF.

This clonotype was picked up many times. CDR3 bases: TGTGCCAGCAGTTTACCGGGACTAGCGTCCACAGATACGCAGTATTTT. Translation gives CASSLPGLASTDTQYF. The J gene is TRBJ2-3, the V gene TRBV28, with 10 positions matching TRBD2. The CDR3 runs to 16 residues. The V gene end was trimmed by 2 bases and the J gene end by 2 bases; junction bases not matched to a gene: 4. Germline CDR1 and CDR2: MDHEN and SYDVKM.

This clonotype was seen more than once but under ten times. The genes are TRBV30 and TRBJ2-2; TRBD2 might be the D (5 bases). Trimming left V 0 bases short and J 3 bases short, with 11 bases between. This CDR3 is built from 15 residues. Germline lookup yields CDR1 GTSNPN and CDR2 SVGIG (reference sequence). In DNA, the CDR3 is TGTGCCTGGAGTGTACTAGTCGAGCACACCGGGGAGCTGTTTTTT. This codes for CAWSVLVEHTGELFF.

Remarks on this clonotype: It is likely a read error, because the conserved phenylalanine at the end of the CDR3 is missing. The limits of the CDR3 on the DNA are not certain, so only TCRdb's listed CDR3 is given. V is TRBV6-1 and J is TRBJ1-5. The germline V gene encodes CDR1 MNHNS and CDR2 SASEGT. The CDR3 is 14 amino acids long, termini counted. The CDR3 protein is CASSEGQSNQPPHL.

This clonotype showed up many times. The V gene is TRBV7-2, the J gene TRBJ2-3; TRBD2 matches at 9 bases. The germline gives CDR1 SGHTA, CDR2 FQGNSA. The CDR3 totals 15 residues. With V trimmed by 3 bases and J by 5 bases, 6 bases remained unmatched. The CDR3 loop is CASSFQVAGEDTQYF. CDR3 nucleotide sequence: TGTGCCAGCAGCTTTCAGGTAGCGGGAGAAGATACGCAGTATTTT. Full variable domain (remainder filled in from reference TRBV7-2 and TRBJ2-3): GAGVSQSPSNKVTEKGKDVELRCDPISGHTALYWYRQSLGQGLEFLIYFQGNSAPDKSGLPSDRFSAERTGGSVSTLTIQRTQQEDSAVYLCASSFQVAGEDTQYFGPGTRLTVL.

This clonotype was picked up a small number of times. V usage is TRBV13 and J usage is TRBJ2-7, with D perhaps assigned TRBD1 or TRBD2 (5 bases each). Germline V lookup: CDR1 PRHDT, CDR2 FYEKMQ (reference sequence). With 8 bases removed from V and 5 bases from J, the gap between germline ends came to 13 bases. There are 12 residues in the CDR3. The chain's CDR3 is CASRGRRDEQYF. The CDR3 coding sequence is TGTGCCAGCCGGGGCCGCCGGGACGAGCAGTACTTC.

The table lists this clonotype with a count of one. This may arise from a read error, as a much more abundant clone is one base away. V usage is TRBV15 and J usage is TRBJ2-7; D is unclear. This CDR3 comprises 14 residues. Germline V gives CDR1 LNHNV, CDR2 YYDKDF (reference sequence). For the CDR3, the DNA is TGTGCCACCAGCGCCCGACTGAGCTCCTACGACCAGTACTTC. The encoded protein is CATSARLSSYDQYF.

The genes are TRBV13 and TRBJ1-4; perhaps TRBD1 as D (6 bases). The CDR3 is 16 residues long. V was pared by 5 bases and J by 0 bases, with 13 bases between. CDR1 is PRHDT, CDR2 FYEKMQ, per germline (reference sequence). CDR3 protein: CASSRGHPATNEKLFF. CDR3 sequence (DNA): TGTGCCAGCAGCCGGGGACACCCGGCAACTAATGAAAAACTGTTTTTT.

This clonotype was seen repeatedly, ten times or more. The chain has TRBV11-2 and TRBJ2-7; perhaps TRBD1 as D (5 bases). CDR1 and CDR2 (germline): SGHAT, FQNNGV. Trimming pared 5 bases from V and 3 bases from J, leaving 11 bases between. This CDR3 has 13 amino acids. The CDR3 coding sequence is TGTGCCAGCAGCCAATTGGGGCACTACGAGCAGTACTTC. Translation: CASSQLGHYEQYF.

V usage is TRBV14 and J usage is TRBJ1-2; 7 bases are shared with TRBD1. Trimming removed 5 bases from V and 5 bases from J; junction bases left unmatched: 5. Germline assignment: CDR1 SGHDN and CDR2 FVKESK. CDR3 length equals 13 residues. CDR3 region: CASSIGTVYGYTF. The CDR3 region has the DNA TGTGCCAGCAGCATCGGGACAGTTTATGGCTACACCTTC.